A selection of T cell receptor beta chains follows, all from one sample in a study of T cell responses to AZD1222 COVID-19 vaccine. The repertoire was sequenced with immunoSEQ multiplex PCR; TCRdb's copy has only in-frame clones and lacks some. Of roughly 120,000 clones in the sample, 70% to 90% are singletons; the top ten hold about a tenth. The material sequenced was peripheral blood, taken on day 0 of AZD1222 vaccination. The receptors originated from an adult in good health. CDR3s include the opening cysteine and the closing phenylalanine or tryptophan. A D gene is named only where the DNA matches it firmly. Size is stated for part of the rows, as once, few or many counts, or as a class when the clone is expanded.

J gene: TRBJ2-5; clone size: NA; V gene: TRBV19; D gene: NA; CDR3 protein: CASSRIVRGTKETQYF; CDR3 DNA: TGTGCCAGTAGTCGTATAGTGAGGGGGACAAAAGAGACCCAGTACTTC
J gene: TRBJ2-3; clone size: once; V gene: TRBV7-2; D gene: NA; CDR3 protein: CASSLNGGGLVDTQYF; CDR3 DNA: TGTGCCAGCAGCCTCAATGGTGGGGGATTGGTGGATACGCAGTATTTT
J gene: TRBJ1-4; clone size: NA; V gene: TRBV16; D gene: TRBD1; CDR3 protein: CASSQQTGGKEKLFF; CDR3 DNA: TGTGCCAGCAGCCAACAGACAGGGGGCAAGGAAAAACTGTTTTTT
J gene: TRBJ2-2; clone size: NA; V gene: TRBV6-5; D gene: TRBD1; CDR3 protein: CASRGQGRSGELFF; CDR3 DNA: TGTGCCAGCAGAGGACAGGGGCGTAGCGGGGAGCTGTTTTTT
J gene: TRBJ1-1; clone size: NA; V gene: TRBV30; D gene: NA; CDR3 protein: CAWRGPTTGEAFF; CDR3 DNA: TGTGCCTGGCGGGGCCCCACGACAGGTGAAGCTTTCTTT
J gene: TRBJ2-6; clone size: NA; V gene: TRBV4-3; D gene: NA; CDR3 protein: CASSQDIVAGANVLTF; CDR3 DNA: TGCGCCAGCAGCCAAGATATCGTAGCTGGGGCCAACGTCCTGACTTTC
J gene: TRBJ1-3; clone size: few; V gene: TRBV7-2; D gene: NA; CDR3 protein: CASSRRGSGNTIYF; CDR3 DNA: TGTGCCAGCAGCCGCCGGGGCTCTGGAAACACCATATATTTT
J gene: TRBJ1-5; clone size: NA; V gene: TRBV6-2/TRBV6-3; D gene: NA; CDR3 protein: CASSYVNPAQPQHF; CDR3 DNA: TGTGCCAGCAGTTACGTTAATCCCGCTCAGCCCCAGCATTTT
J gene: TRBJ1-6; clone size: NA; V gene: TRBV6-5; D gene: NA; CDR3 protein: CASSYSPGTSPLHF; CDR3 DNA: TGTGCCAGCAGTTACTCCCCGGGAACTTCACCCCTCCACTTT
J gene: TRBJ2-3; clone size: NA; V gene: TRBV3-1/TRBV3-2; D gene: TRBD2; CDR3 protein: CASSQGLAGEGDTQYF; CDR3 DNA: TGTGCCAGCAGCCAAGGTCTAGCGGGAGAAGGGGATACGCAGTATTTT
J gene: TRBJ1-5; clone size: NA; V gene: TRBV5-3; D gene: NA; CDR3 protein: CARSLEGLPLNSNQPQHF; CDR3 DNA: TGTGCCAGAAGCTTGGAAGGGCTCCCCTTAAACAGCAATCAGCCCCAGCATTTT
J gene: TRBJ2-1; clone size: NA; V gene: TRBV14; D gene: TRBD1; CDR3 protein: CASSQDGLRQGIF; CDR3 DNA: TGTGCCAGCAGCCAAGATGGCCTACGACAGGGGATCTTC
J gene: TRBJ2-3; clone size: NA; V gene: TRBV11-2; D gene: NA; CDR3 protein: CASSLGAGQSTDTQYF; CDR3 DNA: TGTGCCAGCAGCTTAGGGGCGGGGCAGAGCACAGATACGCAGTATTTT
J gene: TRBJ1-1; clone size: NA; V gene: TRBV6-2/TRBV6-3; D gene: NA; CDR3 protein: CASSTRRFDEAFF; CDR3 DNA: TGTGCCAGCAGTACGCGTAGGTTTGATGAAGCTTTCTTT
J gene: TRBJ2-1; clone size: NA; V gene: TRBV14; D gene: NA; CDR3 protein: CASSPLRSGRNEQFF; CDR3 DNA: TGTGCCAGCAGCCCCCTTAGGTCGGGCCGCAATGAGCAGTTCTTC
J gene: TRBJ2-6; clone size: NA; V gene: TRBV19; D gene: NA; CDR3 protein: CASGPGWSTNVLTF; CDR3 DNA: TGTGCCAGTGGGCCAGGGTGGAGTACCAACGTCCTGACTTTC
J gene: TRBJ2-5; clone size: NA; V gene: TRBV20-1; D gene: NA; CDR3 protein: CSAIKETQYF; CDR3 DNA: TGCAGTGCTATTAAAGAGACCCAGTACTTC
J gene: TRBJ1-1; clone size: few; V gene: TRBV4-3; D gene: NA; CDR3 protein: CASSQGRDLTEAFF; CDR3 DNA: TGCGCCAGCAGCCAAGGCAGGGACCTCACTGAAGCTTTCTTT
J gene: TRBJ1-2; clone size: NA; V gene: TRBV4-1; D gene: TRBD1; CDR3 protein: CASSPGTGPLYGYTF; CDR3 DNA: TGCGCCAGCAGCCCCGGGACAGGACCTCTCTATGGCTACACCTTC
J gene: TRBJ1-1; clone size: NA; V gene: TRBV18; D gene: NA; CDR3 protein: CASSPPGGEAFF; CDR3 DNA: TGTGCCAGCTCACCACCGGGTGGGGAAGCTTTCTTT
J gene: TRBJ2-4; clone size: NA; V gene: TRBV7-8; D gene: NA; CDR3 protein: CASRNLAKNIQYF; CDR3 DNA: TGTGCCAGCCGTAACCTAGCCAAAAACATTCAGTACTTC
J gene: TRBJ1-1; clone size: NA; V gene: TRBV19; D gene: NA; CDR3 protein: CASSLLAPGTEAFF; CDR3 DNA: TGTGCCAGTAGTCTCCTGGCACCGGGGACTGAAGCTTTCTTT
J gene: TRBJ2-3; clone size: NA; V gene: TRBV18; D gene: NA; CDR3 protein: CASSPGQISTDTQYF; CDR3 DNA: TGTGCCAGCTCGCCAGGACAGATCAGCACAGATACGCAGTATTTT
J gene: TRBJ2-7; clone size: NA; V gene: TRBV7-8; D gene: NA; CDR3 protein: CASSLAGVGDGSYEQYF; CDR3 DNA: TGTGCCAGCAGCTTAGCCGGGGTGGGGGACGGCTCCTACGAGCAGTACTTC
J gene: TRBJ1-2; clone size: NA; V gene: TRBV7-3; D gene: NA; CDR3 protein: CASSMGAGGQNYGYTF; CDR3 DNA: TGTGCCAGCAGCATGGGGGCCGGCGGACAGAACTATGGCTACACCTTC
J gene: TRBJ2-3; clone size: NA; V gene: TRBV28; D gene: TRBD2; CDR3 protein: CASSQSSGGARDTQYF; CDR3 DNA: TGTGCCAGCAGTCAATCCAGCGGGGGGGCTAGAGATACGCAGTATTTT
J gene: TRBJ1-2; clone size: NA; V gene: TRBV11-1; D gene: TRBD1; CDR3 protein: CASSLGGTGAYGYTF; CDR3 DNA: TGTGCCAGCAGCTTAGGCGGGACAGGGGCCTATGGCTACACCTTC
J gene: TRBJ2-1; clone size: NA; V gene: TRBV5-1; D gene: NA; CDR3 protein: CASSLKSRAEQFF; CDR3 DNA: TGCGCCAGCAGCTTGAAGTCTCGGGCTGAGCAGTTCTTC